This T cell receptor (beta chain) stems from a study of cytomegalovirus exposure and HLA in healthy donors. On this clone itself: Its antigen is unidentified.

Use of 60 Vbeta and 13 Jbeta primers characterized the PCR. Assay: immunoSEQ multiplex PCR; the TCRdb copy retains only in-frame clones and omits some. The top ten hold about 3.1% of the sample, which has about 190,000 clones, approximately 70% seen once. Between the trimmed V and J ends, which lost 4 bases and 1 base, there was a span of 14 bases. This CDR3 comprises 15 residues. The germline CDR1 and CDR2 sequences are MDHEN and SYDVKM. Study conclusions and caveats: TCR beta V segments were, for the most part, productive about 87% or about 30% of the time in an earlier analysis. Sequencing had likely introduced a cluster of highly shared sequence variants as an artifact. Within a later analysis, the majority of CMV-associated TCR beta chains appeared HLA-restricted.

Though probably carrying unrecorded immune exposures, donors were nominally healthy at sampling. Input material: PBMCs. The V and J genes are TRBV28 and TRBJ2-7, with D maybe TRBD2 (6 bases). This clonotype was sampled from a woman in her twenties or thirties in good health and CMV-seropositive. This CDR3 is CASSSPKRASYEQYF. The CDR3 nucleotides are TGTGCCAGCAGTTCCCCTAAGCGGGCATCCTACGAGCAGTACTTC.